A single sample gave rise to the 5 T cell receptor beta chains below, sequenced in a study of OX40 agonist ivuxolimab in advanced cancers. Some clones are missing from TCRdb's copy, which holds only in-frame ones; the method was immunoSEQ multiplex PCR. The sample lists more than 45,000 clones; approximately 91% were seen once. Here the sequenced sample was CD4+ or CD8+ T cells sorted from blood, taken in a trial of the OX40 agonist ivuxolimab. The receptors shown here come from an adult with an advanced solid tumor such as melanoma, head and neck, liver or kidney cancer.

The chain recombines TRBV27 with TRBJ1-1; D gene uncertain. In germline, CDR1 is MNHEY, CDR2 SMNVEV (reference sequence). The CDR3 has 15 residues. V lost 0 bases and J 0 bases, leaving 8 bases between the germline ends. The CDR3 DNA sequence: TGTGCCAGCAGTTTATCGCCCGGACTGAACACTGAAGCTTTCTTT. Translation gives CASSLSPGLNTEAFF.

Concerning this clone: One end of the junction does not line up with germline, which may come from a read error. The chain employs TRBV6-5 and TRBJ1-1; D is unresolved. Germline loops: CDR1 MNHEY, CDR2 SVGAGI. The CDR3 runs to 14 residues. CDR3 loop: CTSSTPGGDTEAFF. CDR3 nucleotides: TGTACCAGCAGTACCCCCGGAGGCGACACTGAAGCTTTCTTT.

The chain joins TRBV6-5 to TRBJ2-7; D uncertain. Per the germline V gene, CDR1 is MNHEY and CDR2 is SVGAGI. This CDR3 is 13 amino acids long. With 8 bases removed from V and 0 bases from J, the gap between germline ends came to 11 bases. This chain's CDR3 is CASGLRSSYEQYF. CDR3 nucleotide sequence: TGTGCCAGCGGCCTTAGGAGCTCCTACGAGCAGTACTTC.

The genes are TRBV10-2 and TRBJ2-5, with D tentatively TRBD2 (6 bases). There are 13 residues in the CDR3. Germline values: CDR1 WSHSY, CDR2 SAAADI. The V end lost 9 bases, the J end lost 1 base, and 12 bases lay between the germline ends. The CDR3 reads CASGGGLQETQYF. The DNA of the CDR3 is TGCGCCAGTGGAGGAGGGCTCCAAGAGACCCAGTACTTC.

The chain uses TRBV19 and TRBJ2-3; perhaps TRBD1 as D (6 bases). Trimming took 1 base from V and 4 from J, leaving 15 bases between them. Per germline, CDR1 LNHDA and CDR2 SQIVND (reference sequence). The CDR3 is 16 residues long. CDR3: CASSIGGRSFADTQYF. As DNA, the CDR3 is TGTGCCAGTAGTATAGGGGGGCGGTCTTTCGCAGATACGCAGTATTTT.